This T cell receptor (beta chain) was obtained from a study of shared clonotypes between healthy human individuals. Study overall: Each donor's CD4 naive and CD4 memory cells filled three plates apiece, CD8 naive two, and CD8 memory one.

For sorted subsets, approximately 0.2 ug DNA per replicate equaled about 31,000 T cell genomes. The protocol was immunoSEQ multiplex PCR, while the TCRdb copy is restricted to in-frame clones and leaves out a portion. Among roughly 500,000 clones listed, approximately 95% were seen once. Germline V CDR1 and CDR2: SNHLY, FYNNEI. V was cut by 6 bases and J by 1 base, with 10 bases left in between. The CDR3 covers 14 residues. Study-level results: What limited the represented genetic and exposure-history diversity was the small number of donors. Larger estimated richness was generally recorded for naive subsets relative to memory subsets.

As regards this clone: Antigen specificity is unknown.

This sequence joins TRBV2 and TRBJ1-3, with D perhaps TRBD1 (6 bases). Sequenced material: naive CD4+ T cells sorted from blood. Subset indicated: CD45RA+ positively selected. The receptor was isolated from a woman aged 25 to 45 in good health. CDR3 region: CASSGTGSGNTIYF. Here the CDR3 DNA reads TGTGCCAGCAGCGGAACAGGGTCTGGAAACACCATATATTTT.